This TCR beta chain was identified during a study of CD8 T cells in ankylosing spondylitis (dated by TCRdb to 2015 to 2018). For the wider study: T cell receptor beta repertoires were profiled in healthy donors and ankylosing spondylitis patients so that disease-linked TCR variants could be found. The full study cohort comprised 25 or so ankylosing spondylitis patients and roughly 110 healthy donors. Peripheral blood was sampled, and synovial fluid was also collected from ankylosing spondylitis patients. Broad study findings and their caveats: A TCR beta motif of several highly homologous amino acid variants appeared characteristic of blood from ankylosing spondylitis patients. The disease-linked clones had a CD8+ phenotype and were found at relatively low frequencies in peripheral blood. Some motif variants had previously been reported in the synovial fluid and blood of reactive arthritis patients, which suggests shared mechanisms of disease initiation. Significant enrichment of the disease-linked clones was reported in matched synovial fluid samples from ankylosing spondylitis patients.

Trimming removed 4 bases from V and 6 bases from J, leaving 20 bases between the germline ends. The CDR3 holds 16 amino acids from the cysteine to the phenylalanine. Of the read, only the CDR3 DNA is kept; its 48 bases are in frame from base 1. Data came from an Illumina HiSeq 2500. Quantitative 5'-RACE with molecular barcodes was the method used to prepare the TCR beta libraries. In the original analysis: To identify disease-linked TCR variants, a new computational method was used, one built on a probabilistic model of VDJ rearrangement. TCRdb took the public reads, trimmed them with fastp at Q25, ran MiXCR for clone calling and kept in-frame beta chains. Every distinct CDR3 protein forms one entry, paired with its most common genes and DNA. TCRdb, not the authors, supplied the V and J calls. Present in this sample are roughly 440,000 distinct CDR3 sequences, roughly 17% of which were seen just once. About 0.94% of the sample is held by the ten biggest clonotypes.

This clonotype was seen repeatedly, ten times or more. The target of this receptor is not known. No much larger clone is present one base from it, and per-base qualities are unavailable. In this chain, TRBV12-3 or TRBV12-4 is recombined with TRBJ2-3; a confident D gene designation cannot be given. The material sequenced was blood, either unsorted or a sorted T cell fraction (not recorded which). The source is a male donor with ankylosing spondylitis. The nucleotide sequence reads TGTGCCAGCAGTTCTTTGCTTGGTCCTAGGTTTGATACGCAGTATTTT. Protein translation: CASSSLLGPRFDTQYF.